The clone carrying this T cell receptor (beta chain) was observed a handful of times. The antigen is unknown. This entry belongs to a study of radiation and T cells in renal cell carcinoma. Overall study: Nephrectomy followed 15 Gy stereotactic body radiation by 4 weeks.

The CDR3 consists of 16 residues. Trimming stripped 5 bases from V and 4 bases from J, with 15 bases between. CDR1 and CDR2 from the germline V gene are SGHAT and FQNNGV. This sample's time point: blood 2 weeks post-SBRT. This sample's treatment: 15 Gy SBRT to primary tumor, nephrectomy 4 weeks later. Repertoires were generated with immunoSEQ multiplex PCR, while TCRdb's copy carries only in-frame clones and drops some. The repertoire consists of around 120,000 clones, with approximately 78% occurring once and the leading ten covering around 1.8%. Study-level findings and limits: In blood, top tumor clones expanded by 2 weeks, shrinking by 4.

Sample: blood, taken from a patient whose treatment included radiotherapy and nephrectomy. This clonotype was obtained from a woman aged 60 to 75 with renal cell carcinoma. The rearrangement joins TRBV11-2 to TRBJ2-6, with D tentatively TRBD2 (6 bases). CDR3 amino acids: CASSPARGFGANVLTF. The CDR3 bases are TGTGCCAGCAGCCCCGCCCGGGGGTTCGGGGCCAACGTCCTGACTTTC.